What follows are 13 T cell receptor beta chains derived from one specimen sequenced in a study of cytomegalovirus exposure and HLA in healthy donors (dated by TCRdb to 2016 to 2017). The receptor library was made with the immunoSEQ multiplex PCR assay. This is the immuneACCESS table as TCRdb keeps it, with only in-frame sequences that have V and J called. A part of the clones is gone; compared with another copy, unresolved V genes explain less than half, and the rest is unexplained. The sample records 65,000 to 75,000 clones, 96% of which are singletons. Jointly, the top ten make up about 4.6% of the sample. The source material was PBMCs. The source of these receptors is a woman younger than 30 in good health and CMV-seropositive.

This chain joins TRBV5-6 and TRBJ1-3, with D maybe TRBD1 (5 bases). V shed 1 base and J shed 6 bases, with 17 bases lying between them. The CDR3 runs to 16 residues. Per germline, CDR1 SGHDT and CDR2 YYEEEE. The CDR3 loop reads CASSLRGRQRTNTIYF. The CDR3 nucleotides read TGTGCCAGCAGCTTGAGGGGTCGCCAGAGAACAAACACCATATATTTT.

The V and J genes are TRBV28 and TRBJ2-5, with TRBD2 identical over 7 bases. With 5 bases clipped from V and 1 base from J, the junction kept 4 bases outside the gene matches. This CDR3 has 14 residues. The germline gives CDR1 MDHEN, CDR2 SYDVKM. The CDR3 sequence is CASSPSGIQETQYF. For the CDR3, the DNA is TGTGCCAGCAGTCCCAGCGGGATCCAAGAGACCCAGTACTTC.

The genes are TRBV19 and TRBJ2-1, with TRBD2 identical over 8 bases. The germline V gene encodes CDR1 LNHDA and CDR2 SQIVND (reference sequence). The CDR3 covers 17 residues. V was clipped by 3 bases and J by 8 bases; unmatched bases: 15. The CDR3 reads CASSIGQLTSANHEQFF. The CDR3 DNA sequence: TGTGCCAGTAGTATTGGGCAGTTGACTAGCGCGAACCATGAGCAGTTCTTC.

The chain uses TRBV18 and TRBJ2-5, with TRBD1 matching over 8 bases. Losses at the gene ends were 4 bases for V and 5 bases for J; bases not matched to a gene: 12. Germline-derived CDR1 and CDR2 are KGHSH and LQKENI. The CDR3 runs 16 residues. CDR3 region: CASSHSGTGNLETQYF. The CDR3 DNA reads as TGTGCCAGCTCACATTCCGGGACAGGCAATTTGGAGACCCAGTACTTC.

The chain recombines TRBV28 with TRBJ2-3; no clear D gene. The CDR3 extends over 13 amino acids. The V end was cut by 8 bases, the J end by 7 bases, with 16 bases between. Germline V gene lookup returns CDR1 MDHEN and CDR2 SYDVKM. For the CDR3, the DNA is TGTGCCAGCCTGGAAGAGACTCGAAATACGCAGTATTTT. Its protein is CASLEETRNTQYF.

The chain is built from TRBV30 and TRBJ2-7; 9 nucleotides match TRBD2. This CDR3 contains 16 residues. Germline values: CDR1 GTSNPN, CDR2 SVGIG (reference sequence). Germline trimming cut 2 bases from V and 0 bases from J; bases unmatched to any gene: 8. The CDR3: CAWSSLSGRSSYEQYF. DNA for the CDR3: TGTGCCTGGAGTTCGCTAAGCGGGAGGAGCTCCTACGAGCAGTACTTC.

Remarks on this clone: One junction end does not reproduce the germline sequence, and a read error may be involved. The chain carries TRBV9 and TRBJ2-7; 8 nucleotides agree with TRBD2. The CDR3 has 14 residues. Looked up from germline, CDR1 is SGDLS and CDR2 is YYNGEE. CDR3 sequence (DNA): TGTGCCAGCAGCGAAGCGGGAGTCTCCGACGAGCAGTACTTC. This gives the protein CASSEAGVSDEQYF.

The rearrangement joins TRBV5-1 to TRBJ2-5; 9 positions match TRBD2. This CDR3 comprises 14 residues. V dropped 4 bases and J dropped 2; count of bases not matched to a gene: 3. Germline V gives CDR1 SGHRS, CDR2 YFSETQ. CDR3 nucleotide sequence: TGCGCCAGCAGCCTACTAGCGGGTCAAGAGACCCAGTACTTC. Protein sequence: CASSLLAGQETQYF.

The chain recombines TRBV6-5 with TRBJ1-3; D unresolved. With 2 bases removed from V and 0 bases from J, the gap between germline ends came to 11 bases. The CDR3 loop spans 16 amino acids. Germline V gene lookup returns CDR1 MNHEY and CDR2 SVGAGI. CDR3 amino acids: CASSYREGYSGNTIYF. DNA of the CDR3: TGTGCCAGCAGTTACAGGGAGGGTTACTCTGGAAACACCATATATTTT.

The rearrangement links TRBV5-6 to TRBJ2-7; TRBD2 matches 9 bases. Germline-derived CDR1 and CDR2 are SGHDT and YYEEEE. V was pared by 4 bases and J by 5 bases, with 7 bases of the junction left unmatched. The CDR3 contains 14 residues. The chain's CDR3 is CASSGREGTHEQYF. CDR3 bases: TGTGCCAGCAGCGGGCGGGAGGGCACTCACGAGCAGTACTTC.

V usage is TRBV6-5 and J usage is TRBJ1-1; the D gene is possibly TRBD1 (5 bases). The CDR3 loop spans 15 amino acids. Germline CDR1 is MNHEY and CDR2 is SVGAGI. The ends were cut back, 5 bases at V and 1 base at J, with 14 bases in the middle. CDR3 amino acids: CASSPYSTGNTEAFF. The CDR3 nucleotides read TGTGCCAGCAGTCCATATTCTACAGGGAACACTGAAGCTTTCTTT.

This chain joins TRBV4-1 and TRBJ1-5, with 11 nucleotides matching TRBD1. Germline V lookup: CDR1 MGHRA, CDR2 YSYEKL. This CDR3 is built from 16 residues. Trimming at V came to 0 bases and at J to 9 bases, leaving 7 bases not matched to a gene. CDR3 sequence: CASSQDPGQGDRPQHF. Here the CDR3 DNA reads TGCGCCAGCAGCCAAGATCCGGGACAGGGGGATCGGCCCCAGCATTTT.

The rearrangement joins TRBV9 to TRBJ1-2; D gene ambiguous. The CDR3 loop spans 15 amino acids. Germline CDR1 SGDLS, CDR2 YYNGEE. V lost 0 bases and J 4 bases, leaving 13 bases between the germline ends. The CDR3 DNA sequence: TGTGCCAGCAGCGTAGGGTTCGGTATAAGCTATGGCTACACCTTC. This sequence encodes CASSVGFGISYGYTF.